The present T cell receptor beta chain was sequenced within a study of read filtering for tumor transcriptome and immune sequencing. The library was built from 400 ng RNA with molecular barcoded adaptors for alpha/delta and beta/gamma chains. MiXCR, run by TCRdb on the reads, gives a single entry per CDR3 protein. The data contain 20,000 to 25,000 distinct CDR3 sequences, roughly 13% of them singletons. This clonotype was seen repeatedly, ten times or more. This receptor was obtained from a donor at least 40 years old with multiple myeloma. Sequenced: a population of CD138-negative cells sorted from bone marrow.

This CDR3 is CSVLSGLAGGRTGELFF. The CDR3 bases are TGCAGCGTTCTGTCGGGACTAGCGGGAGGTAGAACCGGGGAGCTGTTTTTT. The V and J genes are TRBV29-1 and TRBJ2-2; the match to TRBD2 covers 15 bases. V shed 5 bases, J shed 5 bases, and the junction held 9 bases outside the gene matches. Per germline, CDR1 SQVTM and CDR2 ANQGSEA. This CDR3 region has 17 residues.